The 32 T cell receptor beta chains reported below all come from one sample, sequenced in a study of cytomegalovirus exposure and HLA in healthy donors. 13 Jbeta primers and 60 Vbeta primers were used for the PCR. Assay used: immunoSEQ multiplex PCR; TCRdb lists only in-frame clones, some missing. This sample has fewer than 150,000 clones; 77% occur once, and the top ten carry about 4.9%. The material sequenced was PBMCs. These receptors were taken from a man aged 50 or older in good health and CMV-seropositive.

This sequence joins TRBV30 and TRBJ1-4, with 9 bases fitting TRBD1. CDR3 size: 14 residues. CDR1 is GTSNPN and CDR2 is SVGIG in the germline V gene (reference sequence). The junction had 3 bases not matched to a gene; V was cut back by 0 bases and J by 7 bases. CDR3 amino acids: CAWSVQGAGEKLFF. The DNA for the CDR3 is TGTGCCTGGAGTGTACAGGGGGCGGGTGAAAAACTGTTTTTT.

J is TRBJ2-5 and V is TRBV10-3; D possibly corresponds to TRBD2 (6 bases). Trimming shortened V by 10 bases and J by 5 bases, and 11 bases separated the two germline ends. Per germline, CDR1 ENHRY and CDR2 SYGVKD. This CDR3 comprises 11 residues. CDR3 amino acids: CASREYETQYF. The CDR3 coding sequence is TGTGCCAGCCGGGAGTACGAGACCCAGTACTTC.

Comments on this clone: Other DNA sequences in this sample translate to the same CDR3. The chain combines TRBV2 with TRBJ1-5; D gene uncertain. V was pared by 6 bases and J by 0 bases, with 9 bases between. The CDR3 totals 14 residues. The germline V gene encodes CDR1 SNHLY and CDR2 FYNNEI. The CDR3 DNA reads TGTGCCAGCAGGGGAGGTCTTAGCAATCAGCCCCAGCATTTT. This translates into CASRGGLSNQPQHF.

The rearrangement joins TRBV19 to TRBJ2-3; 13 bases are shared with TRBD2. This CDR3 has 15 residues. Trimming at V came to 4 bases and at J to 3 bases, leaving 1 base not matched to a gene. The germline V gene encodes CDR1 LNHDA and CDR2 SQIVND (reference sequence). The CDR3 DNA reads as TGTGCCAGTAGTAAGGGACTAGCGGGAACAGATACGCAGTATTTT. Translated: CASSKGLAGTDTQYF.

The chain couples TRBV30 to TRBJ1-4, with 7 bases lining up with TRBD1. J lost 8 bases, V lost 5 bases, and 8 bases had no gene match. CDR3 length: 13 amino acids. The germline CDR1 and CDR2 sequences are GTSNPN and SVGIG (reference sequence). The DNA of the CDR3 is TGTGCCTGGGACAGGGTTAAGGGGGAAAAACTGTTTTTT. Protein sequence: CAWDRVKGEKLFF.

The rearrangement joins TRBV7-6 to TRBJ1-1; D unclear. The CDR3 covers 16 residues. From germline, CDR1 is SGHVS and CDR2 FNYEAQ. V dropped 3 bases and J dropped 1 base, with 15 bases sitting between them. CDR3 coding DNA: TGTGCCAGCAGCTTCCTTGACGGAGACCCGAACACTGAAGCTTTCTTT. It yields the protein CASSFLDGDPNTEAFF.

In regard to this clone: The junction differs from germline at one of its ends, possibly a read error. The chain recombines TRBV18 with TRBJ1-4; 9 bases align to TRBD1. Germline V gives CDR1 KGHSH, CDR2 LQKENI. This CDR3 has 16 residues. In DNA form, the CDR3 reads TGTGCCAGCTCATCTGTACAACAGGGGGCAAATGAAAGACTGTTTTTT. Translating it yields CASSSVQQGANERLFF.

The V and J genes are TRBV7-9 and TRBJ1-6; 7 positions match TRBD1. V lost 5 bases to trimming and J lost 7 bases; unmatched junction nucleotides: 11. Germline CDR1 is SEHNR and CDR2 is FQNEAQ (reference sequence). The CDR3 runs to 16 residues. The CDR3 sequence: CASSLHRTGRNSPLHF. In DNA form, the CDR3 reads TGTGCCAGCAGCCTACATAGGACAGGTCGGAATTCACCCCTCCACTTT.

This clone was seen more than once but under ten times. V and J are TRBV5-4 and TRBJ2-7, with 8 bases lining up with TRBD2. CDR3 length equals 14 residues. V trimming: 4 bases; J trimming: 3 bases; junction bases outside the gene matches: 6. The V gene's germline CDR1 is SGHNT and CDR2 YYREEE (reference sequence). This CDR3 is CASSNGLADYEQYF. Here the CDR3 DNA reads TGTGCCAGCAGCAATGGACTAGCTGACTACGAGCAGTACTTC.

The chain combines TRBV30 with TRBJ1-1; 7 nucleotides agree with TRBD1. The length of the CDR3 is 13 residues. Germline loops: CDR1 GTSNPN, CDR2 SVGIG (reference sequence). The V and J ends lost 4 bases and 4 bases, in that order; junction bases with no gene match: 6. The CDR3 protein is CAWTEGTVTEAFF. DNA for the CDR3: TGTGCCTGGACCGAAGGGACAGTCACTGAAGCTTTCTTT.

This chain links TRBV10-1 with TRBJ2-1, with 9 bases that match TRBD2. In germline, CDR1 is WNHNN, CDR2 SYGVQD (reference sequence). J was trimmed by 8 bases and V by 0 bases; bases with no gene match: 5. The CDR3 totals 15 residues. The chain's CDR3 is CASSESGGGGHEQFF. The CDR3 DNA sequence: TGCGCCAGCAGTGAGTCCGGCGGGGGGGGGCATGAGCAGTTCTTC.

The chain is built from TRBV7-3 and TRBJ2-5; 8 positions agree with TRBD2. Germline CDR1 and CDR2: SGHTA and FQGTGA. CDR3 length: 15 residues. V lost 2 bases to trimming and J lost 5 bases; unmatched junction nucleotides: 7. CDR3 residues: CASSLDGGAVETQYF. DNA for the CDR3: TGTGCCAGCAGCTTAGACGGGGGGGCAGTGGAGACCCAGTACTTC.

The rearrangement uses TRBV5-4 and TRBJ2-3, with TRBD2 matching over 8 bases. The CDR3 runs to 16 residues. The V gene's germline CDR1 is SGHNT and CDR2 YYREEE (reference sequence). Unmatched junction bases numbered 12, after V lost 1 base and J lost 8 bases. The CDR3 reads CASSLIAGGGMGTQYF. The CDR3 DNA is TGTGCCAGCAGCTTGATTGCGGGAGGAGGGATGGGTACGCAGTATTTT.

The chain combines TRBV7-9 with TRBJ1-1, with 9 positions matching TRBD1. The CDR3 runs to 15 residues. The germline CDR1 and CDR2 sequences are SEHNR and FQNEAQ (reference sequence). Losses at the gene ends were 5 bases for V and 6 bases for J; bases not matched to a gene: 10. In nucleotides, the CDR3 is TGTGCCAGCAGCCGCGGCGGACAGGGGTTGTCTGAAGCTTTCTTT. Its protein is CASSRGGQGLSEAFF.

V gene TRBV18 combines with J gene TRBJ2-1; 11 bases are a match to TRBD1. V lost 3 bases, J lost 5 bases, and 6 bases stayed unmatched. The CDR3 consists of 16 residues. Germline-derived CDR1 and CDR2 are KGHSH and LQKENI. Here the CDR3 reads CASSPGQGASDNEQFF. The CDR3 DNA sequence: TGTGCCAGCTCACCCGGACAGGGGGCGTCTGACAATGAGCAGTTCTTC.

This clone showed up just a few times. This sequence joins TRBV9 and TRBJ2-1; D is perhaps TRBD1 (5 bases). The CDR3 spans 14 residues. Germline V lookup: CDR1 SGDLS, CDR2 YYNGEE. Trimming left V 2 bases short and J 7 bases short, with 13 bases between. The CDR3 region has the DNA TGTGCCAGCAGCGTGCAGGGCTCGTCTAATGAGCAGTTCTTC. Protein sequence: CASSVQGSSNEQFF.

The chain recombines TRBV30 with TRBJ1-4; D may be TRBD1 (5 bases). Germline CDR1 and CDR2: GTSNPN and SVGIG (reference sequence). The CDR3 is 12 amino acids. Trimming shortened V by 5 bases and J by 10 bases, and 14 bases separated the two germline ends. The CDR3 bases are TGTGCCTGGGCGGGACTCGAAGGAAAACTGTTTTTT. Translated, it gives CAWAGLEGKLFF.

V and J are TRBV4-2 and TRBJ2-3; D not certain. The germline gives CDR1 LGHNA, CDR2 YNFKEQ. Trimming removed 0 bases at V and 8 bases at J, with 12 bases between. CDR3 size: 14 residues. The CDR3 reads CASSQDSRSGTQYF. The CDR3 region has the DNA TGTGCCAGCAGCCAAGACTCGAGGAGTGGTACGCAGTATTTT.

The V gene is TRBV28, the J gene TRBJ2-7; D unclear. V lost 4 bases and J lost 2, with 9 bases in between. The CDR3 length is 13 residues. Germline V gene data show CDR1 as MDHEN and CDR2 as SYDVKM. The CDR3 DNA follows: TGTGCCAGCAGTTCACAGAGCCCCTACGAGCAGTACTTC. Residues: CASSSQSPYEQYF.

The chain couples TRBV7-9 to TRBJ2-3; TRBD2 matches 10 bases. This CDR3 comprises 16 residues. CDR1 and CDR2 (germline): SEHNR, FQNEAQ (reference sequence). Trimming at V came to 5 bases and at J to 4 bases, leaving 9 bases not matched to a gene. CDR3 sequence reads: CASSIERGGPPDTQYF. CDR3 DNA: TGTGCCAGCAGCATCGAGCGGGGGGGCCCCCCAGATACGCAGTATTTT.

The chain couples TRBV5-6 to TRBJ1-6; 9 bases align to TRBD1. The CDR3 has 14 amino acids. V was clipped by 2 bases and J by 10 bases; unmatched bases: 4. The germline V gene encodes CDR1 SGHDT and CDR2 YYEEEE. This CDR3 reads CASSLQGASSPLHF. In nucleotides, the CDR3 is TGTGCCAGCAGCTTACAGGGGGCCTCCTCACCCCTCCACTTT.

This sequence joins TRBV6-1 and TRBJ2-7, with a weak D call TRBD2 (7 bases). The CDR3 extends over 17 amino acids. Germline CDR1 is MNHNS and CDR2 is SASEGT. V was shortened by 0 bases and J by 3 bases, with 18 bases between the two germline ends. The CDR3 nucleotides read TGTGCCAGCAGTGAAGCGCTGGGGGGGCCTGCCCTCTACGAGCAGTACTTC. It is translated as CASSEALGGPALYEQYF.

This clone was observed a single time. The chain uses TRBV7-2 and TRBJ1-6; unclear D gene. The CDR3 has 12 amino acids. Germline CDR1 SGHTA, CDR2 FQGNSA. The V gene lost 6 bases and the J gene lost 10 bases, with 10 bases spanning the gap. The CDR3, as DNA: TGTGCCAGCAGTCACAGTAACTCACCCCTCCACTTT. It translates to CASSHSNSPLHF.

The V call is TRBV2, the J call TRBJ1-1; D not certain. Looked up from germline, CDR1 is SNHLY and CDR2 is FYNNEI. V was clipped by 4 bases and J by 11 bases, with 8 bases between them. The CDR3 has 10 residues. CDR3 region: CASSVTRAFF. In DNA, the CDR3 is TGTGCCAGCAGTGTTACGCGGGCTTTCTTT.

The chain joins TRBV7-9 to TRBJ2-7; 14 nucleotides line up with TRBD2. J was trimmed by 5 bases and V by 4 bases; bases with no gene match: 4. Germline V lookup: CDR1 SEHNR, CDR2 FQNEAQ (reference sequence). This CDR3 region has 15 residues. Here the CDR3 reads CASSSGLAGGHEQYF. CDR3 in DNA: TGTGCCAGCAGCTCCGGACTAGCGGGAGGCCACGAGCAGTACTTC.

The chain joins TRBV7-8 to TRBJ2-1; TRBD2 aligns across 10 bases. Trimming at V came to 5 bases and at J to 9 bases, leaving 19 bases not matched to a gene. The CDR3 extends over 18 amino acids. Germline CDR1 and CDR2: SGHVS and FQNEAQ. The CDR3 DNA reads TGTGCCAGCAGCCTACTAGCGGGGAGCCTATCGGGCGTCGGTGAGCAGTTCTTC. It specifies CASSLLAGSLSGVGEQFF.

The chain has TRBV7-2 and TRBJ2-7; 12 nucleotides align to TRBD2. Germline CDR1 SGHTA, CDR2 FQGNSA. The CDR3 spans 15 residues. J gave up 4 bases and V 5 bases, and 6 bases lay outside the gene matches. In DNA form, the CDR3 reads TGTGCCAGCAGCACCACCGGGACTAGCGGGTACGAGCAGTACTTC. Translating it yields CASSTTGTSGYEQYF.

This clone was seen more than once but under ten times. This chain uses TRBV7-8 with TRBJ2-2; TRBD1 matches 9 bases. V shed 4 bases, J shed 1 base, and the junction held 1 base outside the gene matches. In germline, CDR1 is SGHVS, CDR2 FQNEAQ. This CDR3 comprises 15 residues. The CDR3 nucleotides read TGTGCCAGCAGCTCGACAGGGGGGAACACCGGGGAGCTGTTTTTT. It encodes CASSSTGGNTGELFF.

J is TRBJ2-7 and V is TRBV30; D is perhaps TRBD1 (5 bases). Germline CDR1 and CDR2: GTSNPN and SVGIG (reference sequence). The germline V and J ends were trimmed by 2 bases and 2 bases, with 16 bases remaining between them. This CDR3 has 15 amino acids. In nucleotides, the CDR3 is TGTGCCTGGAGTTGGGGCGGTTTAGTGGCCTACGAGCAGTACTTC. Encoded protein: CAWSWGGLVAYEQYF. Combining the CDR3 with reference TRBV30 and TRBJ2-7 gives the whole variable domain SQTIHQWPATLVQPVGSPLSLECTVEGTSNPNLYWYRQAAGRGLQLLFYSVGIGQISSEVPQNLSASRPQDRQFILSSKKLLLSDSGFYLCAWSWGGLVAYEQYFGPGTRLTVT.

CDR3 coding DNA: TGTGCCAGTAGTAAAGGACAGGAAGTCGGAGCTAATGAAAAACTGTTTTTT. It encodes CASSKGQEVGANEKLFF. The rearrangement joins TRBV19 to TRBJ1-4, with 7 bases matching TRBD1. The J segment lost 3 bases and the V segment lost 4 bases, leaving 11 bases of the junction unmatched. The CDR3 runs 17 residues. The germline CDR1 and CDR2 sequences are LNHDA and SQIVND (reference sequence).

This clone appeared a single time. The chain carries TRBV7-2 and TRBJ1-3, with TRBD1 as a possible D gene (5 bases). CDR3 length: 16 amino acids. Germline-derived CDR1 and CDR2 are SGHTA and FQGNSA. Trimming cost V 1 base and J 1 base, with 11 bases left between them. CDR3 region: CASSLVVTASGNTIYF. The CDR3 region has the DNA TGTGCCAGCAGCTTAGTGGTGACAGCTTCTGGAAACACCATATATTTT.

The chain has TRBV6-5 and TRBJ1-6; TRBD1 matches 7 bases. The length of the CDR3 is 13 residues. J lost 10 bases, V lost 2 bases, and 2 bases had no gene match. Germline V lookup: CDR1 MNHEY, CDR2 SVGAGI. The CDR3 DNA reads as TGTGCCAGCAGTTACAGGGGGCAATCACCCCTCCACTTT. Protein: CASSYRGQSPLHF.